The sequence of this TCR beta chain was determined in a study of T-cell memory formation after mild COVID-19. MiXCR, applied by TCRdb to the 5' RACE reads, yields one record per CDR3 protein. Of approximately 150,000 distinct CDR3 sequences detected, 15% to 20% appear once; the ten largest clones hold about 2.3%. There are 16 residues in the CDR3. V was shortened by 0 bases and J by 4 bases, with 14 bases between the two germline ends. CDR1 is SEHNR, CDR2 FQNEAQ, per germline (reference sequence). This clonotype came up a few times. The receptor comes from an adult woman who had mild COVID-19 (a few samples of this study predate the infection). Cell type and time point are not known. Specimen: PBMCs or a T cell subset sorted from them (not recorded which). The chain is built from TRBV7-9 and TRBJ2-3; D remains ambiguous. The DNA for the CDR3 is TGTGCCAGCAGCTTAGCGCTGGGTCCCGCGGCAGATACGCAGTATTTT. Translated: CASSLALGPAADTQYF.